This entry lists 29 T cell receptor beta chains sequenced from one sample in a study of T cells in Graves' hyperthyroidism and ophthalmopathy. Amplification of TCR beta CDR3 regions used RNA as the template. During a first-round RT-PCR of the TCR CDR3, the HTBI primer set was used. TCRdb redid the calling of the multiplex PCR reads with MiXCR, one entry per CDR3 protein. The sample includes approximately 600,000 distinct CDR3 sequences, approximately 14% of them seen just once. Material: blood. Source of these receptors: a young woman with Graves' hyperthyroidism that later progressed to Graves' ophthalmopathy.

This clonotype showed up just a few times. This chain links TRBV29-1 with TRBJ2-1, with no clear D. CDR1 SQVTM and CDR2 ANQGSEA come from the germline V gene. This CDR3 spans 15 amino acids. Trimming removed 0 bases from V and 1 base from J, with 10 bases in between. In DNA, the CDR3 is TGCAGCGTTGAAGATCCAGAAAGGTCCTACAATGAGCAGTTCTTC. Translation: CSVEDPERSYNEQFF.

This clonotype appeared a few times. The V call is TRBV7-9, the J call TRBJ2-5, with TRBD2 matching over 14 bases. The CDR3 contains 17 residues. Looked up from germline, CDR1 is SEHNR and CDR2 is FQNEAQ (reference sequence). The V segment lost 3 bases and the J segment 4 bases; nucleotides outside the gene matches: 7. The CDR3 coding sequence is TGTGCCAGCAGCTTGGCCCGCGGACTAGCGGGAGGAGAGACCCAGTACTTC. Translating it yields CASSLARGLAGGETQYF.

The rearrangement uses TRBV19 and TRBJ1-5; the D gene is possibly TRBD1 (5 bases). V was trimmed by 2 bases and J by 6 bases, leaving 20 bases between them. The CDR3 has 17 residues. CDR1 and CDR2 (germline): LNHDA, SQIVND (reference sequence). The CDR3 here is CASSIPPTGLMGQPQHF. As DNA, the CDR3 is TGTGCCAGTAGTATACCCCCCACAGGACTCATGGGTCAGCCCCAGCATTTT.

This clonotype was observed many times. The chain uses TRBV20-1 and TRBJ2-7; 8 bases align to TRBD2. V lost 2 bases, J lost 1 base, and 7 bases stayed unmatched. Per germline, CDR1 DFQATT and CDR2 SNEGSKA (reference sequence). There are 15 residues in the CDR3. The chain's CDR3 is CSARYGGDTSYEQYF. CDR3 in DNA: TGCAGTGCTAGATACGGGGGGGACACATCCTACGAGCAGTACTTC.

CDR3 sequence reads: CASSYSYREGGGYTF. The CDR3 DNA follows: TGTGCCAGCAGTTACTCCTACAGGGAGGGTGGTGGCTACACCTTC. The chain uses TRBV6-5 and TRBJ1-2; D is possibly TRBD1 (6 bases). Germline V lookup: CDR1 MNHEY, CDR2 SVGAGI. The CDR3 is 15 residues long. Deletions cut 0 bases from V and 7 bases from J, with 15 bases between.

Turning to this clonotype: Germline is not matched at one junction end, which may reflect a read error. The rearrangement uses TRBV6-1 and TRBJ1-5; 7 positions match TRBD1. From germline, CDR1 is MNHNS and CDR2 SASEGT. The CDR3 length is 17 residues. The CDR3 DNA sequence: TGTGCCTGCAGTAGCCCAGGGGGAGGTAATAGCAATCAGCCCCAGCATTTT. Protein product: CACSSPGGGNSNQPQHF.

This clonotype was picked up many times. In DNA form, the CDR3 reads TGTGCCAGCAGTGCCGTTGGGATGACTAATGAAAAACTGTTTTTT. It translates to CASSAVGMTNEKLFF. The rearrangement joins TRBV12-3 or TRBV12-4 to TRBJ1-4; D gene uncertain. With 5 bases removed from V and 2 bases from J, the gap between germline ends came to 12 bases. CDR3 size: 15 residues.

This clonotype was seen many times. The V call is TRBV5-1, the J call TRBJ1-2, with 8 bases that match TRBD1. The CDR3 loop spans 16 amino acids. The trim removed 0 bases at V and 2 bases at J, leaving 6 bases unmatched. CDR1 is SGHRS and CDR2 is YFSETQ in the germline V gene. The CDR3 loop is CASSLGRDRLNYGYTF. The CDR3 DNA reads TGCGCCAGCAGCTTGGGTCGGGACAGGCTGAACTATGGCTACACCTTC.

This clonotype turned up a few times. CDR3 sequence (DNA): TGTGCCAGCAGTTACGGGCTAGCGGGAATAGGGGAGCTGTTTTTT. It encodes CASSYGLAGIGELFF. The gene calls are TRBV6-2 or TRBV6-3 and TRBJ2-2; 9 bases are a match to TRBD2. The germline V gene encodes CDR1 MNHEY and CDR2 SVGEGT. This CDR3 is built from 15 residues. V shed 2 bases and J 8 bases; nucleotides not matched to a gene: 6.

Concerning this clonotype: This sequence may be a read error, since a much larger clone differs from it by one base. The chain uses TRBV4-1 and TRBJ2-1; D uncertain. The CDR3 contains 15 residues. In germline, CDR1 is MGHRA, CDR2 YSYEKL. The ends were cut back, 4 bases at V and 3 bases at J, with 13 bases in the middle. The CDR3 is CASSLMWHHYNEQFF. The CDR3 nucleotides are TGCGCCAGCAGCCTCATGTGGCACCACTACAATGAGCAGTTCTTC.

The J gene is TRBJ1-6, the V gene TRBV7-9; 9 nucleotides align to TRBD1. The V gene's germline CDR1 is SEHNR and CDR2 FQNEAQ (reference sequence). The CDR3 totals 15 residues. The trim removed 4 bases at V and 7 bases at J, leaving 5 bases unmatched. For the CDR3, the DNA is TGTGCCAGCAGCTGGGAGACAGGGGGGAATTCACCCCTCCACTTT. It encodes CASSWETGGNSPLHF.

This clonotype was found many times. V and J are TRBV27 and TRBJ2-7; 8 bases fit TRBD2. The J segment lost 5 bases and the V segment lost 6 bases, leaving 15 bases of the junction unmatched. CDR1 MNHEY and CDR2 SMNVEV come from the germline V gene (reference sequence). The CDR3 totals 16 residues. Here the CDR3 reads CASRVGPAGAQNEQYF. CDR3 coding DNA: TGTGCCAGCAGGGTTGGCCCAGCGGGAGCCCAAAACGAGCAGTACTTC.

This chain links TRBV6-2 or TRBV6-3 with TRBJ2-3; D is perhaps TRBD2 (6 bases). The V end was cut by 4 bases, the J end by 3 bases, with 17 bases between. The CDR3 extends over 16 amino acids. Germline loops: CDR1 MNHEY, CDR2 SVGEGT. The CDR3 DNA is TGTGCCAGCAGTTCCCCTGATGGGGGAGGTACAGATACGCAGTATTTT. Encoded protein: CASSSPDGGGTDTQYF.

This clonotype occurred many times. The chain carries TRBV11-2 and TRBJ2-7; possibly TRBD1 or TRBD2 for D (5 bases each). Trimming removed 4 bases at V and 0 bases at J, with 13 bases between. Germline-derived CDR1 and CDR2 are SGHAT and FQNNGV. This CDR3 is built from 15 residues. The CDR3 DNA is TGTGCCAGCAGCTGGGACGTGGGTAGCTCCTACGAGCAGTACTTC. Translated, it gives CASSWDVGSSYEQYF.

This clonotype was picked up a small number of times. V gene TRBV30 combines with J gene TRBJ1-1, with a weak D call TRBD1 (5 bases). Trimming took off 8 bases at V and 6 bases at J, with 13 bases between the two ends. Germline assignment: CDR1 GTSNPN and CDR2 SVGIG (reference sequence). There are 11 residues in the CDR3. CDR3 coding DNA: TGTGCCAATAGGGGATACGCTGAAGCTTTCTTT. Encoded protein: CANRGYAEAFF.

The gene calls are TRBV20-1 and TRBJ2-3; 8 bases match TRBD2. Unmatched junction bases numbered 7, after V lost 5 bases and J lost 3 bases. The CDR3 totals 14 residues. CDR1 and CDR2 from the germline V gene are DFQATT and SNEGSKA (reference sequence). The CDR3 loop reads CSAFSGIGTDTQYF. The CDR3 DNA sequence: TGCAGTGCTTTTAGCGGGATTGGGACAGATACGCAGTATTTT.

This clonotype was recorded many times. The V call is TRBV28, the J call TRBJ1-4; 7 bases line up with TRBD1. Germline V gene sequence: CDR1 MDHEN, CDR2 SYDVKM. Unmatched junction bases numbered 5, after V lost 4 bases and J lost 0 bases. The CDR3 has 16 residues. Written as DNA, the CDR3 is TGTGCCAGCAGTTCGGACAGGAGCGCAACTAATGAAAAACTGTTTTTT. It is translated as CASSSDRSATNEKLFF.

V and J are TRBV2 and TRBJ2-1; TRBD2 agrees at 7 bases. The V and J ends lost 8 bases and 7 bases, in that order; junction bases with no gene match: 17. The CDR3 runs 16 residues. From germline, CDR1 is SNHLY and CDR2 FYNNEI. CDR3 amino acids: CASGRSGAGLDNEQFF. The CDR3 nucleotides are TGTGCCAGCGGGCGGAGCGGGGCGGGATTGGATAATGAGCAGTTCTTC.

The V call is TRBV27, the J call TRBJ2-1; D unclear. Germline CDR1 and CDR2: MNHEY and SMNVEV (reference sequence). The CDR3 contains 15 residues. Between the trimmed V and J ends, which lost 0 bases and 0 bases, there was a span of 6 bases. CDR3 nucleotide sequence: TGTGCCAGCAGTTTATCCCCCAGCTCCTACAATGAGCAGTTCTTC. It is translated as CASSLSPSSYNEQFF.

This clonotype has a count of ten or more. This chain uses TRBV19 with TRBJ2-1; 10 bases map to TRBD2. Per germline, CDR1 LNHDA and CDR2 SQIVND (reference sequence). Trimming removed 3 bases from V and 4 bases from J; junction bases left unmatched: 9. The CDR3 is 17 residues long. The DNA for the CDR3 is TGTGCCAGTAGTATCCTAGGAGTAGCGGGAGGTTACAATGAGCAGTTCTTC. This sequence encodes CASSILGVAGGYNEQFF. The full variable domain, completed using reference TRBV19 and TRBJ2-1, is DGGITQSPKYLFRKEGQNVTLSCEQNLNHDAMYWYRQDPGQGLRLIYYSQIVNDFQKGDIAEGYSVSREKKESFPLTVTSAQKNPTAFYLCASSILGVAGGYNEQFFGPGTRLTVL.

This clonotype showed up just a few times. CDR3 residues: CAISESSHSYEQYF. The CDR3 coding sequence is TGTGCCATCAGTGAGTCGTCCCACTCCTACGAGCAGTACTTC. This chain uses TRBV10-3 with TRBJ2-7; D is ambiguous. This CDR3 has 14 residues. V lost 0 bases to trimming and J lost 0 bases, with 6 bases between them. The germline gives CDR1 ENHRY, CDR2 SYGVKD.

This clonotype has only a few counts. V gene TRBV20-1 combines with J gene TRBJ2-1; 7 nucleotides match TRBD2. CDR1 and CDR2 (germline): DFQATT, SNEGSKA (reference sequence). The CDR3 is 16 amino acids. Germline trimming cut 0 bases from V and 0 bases from J; bases unmatched to any gene: 5. The CDR3 loop is CSARDRERGSYNEQFF. In DNA form, the CDR3 reads TGCAGTGCTAGAGATAGGGAGCGGGGCTCCTACAATGAGCAGTTCTTC.

This clonotype was seen many times. This sequence joins TRBV30 and TRBJ2-2; D may be TRBD2 (5 bases). CDR1 and CDR2 (germline): GTSNPN, SVGIG (reference sequence). Trimming took off 2 bases at V and 0 bases at J, with 22 bases between the two ends. This CDR3 region has 19 residues. CDR3 region: CAWSSYVGSAASNTGELFF. The CDR3 DNA is TGTGCCTGGAGTAGTTACGTGGGGAGCGCGGCGTCGAACACCGGGGAGCTGTTTTTT.

This clonotype was observed at least ten times. The V call is TRBV28, the J call TRBJ2-1; possible D gene TRBD2, 6 bases. Germline V CDR1 and CDR2: MDHEN, SYDVKM. V lost 4 bases and J 4 bases, leaving 23 bases between the germline ends. There are 18 residues in the CDR3. CDR3 sequence reads: CASSSPGTSPYRYNEQFF. Here the CDR3 DNA reads TGTGCCAGCAGTTCTCCGGGAACTAGCCCTTACAGATACAATGAGCAGTTCTTC.

V and J are TRBV11-2 and TRBJ2-3; no reliable D call. Trimming took off 0 bases at V and 3 bases at J, with 4 bases between the two ends. Germline V lookup: CDR1 SGHAT, CDR2 FQNNGV. The CDR3 totals 13 residues. CDR3 amino acids: CASSLEYTDTQYF. The CDR3 DNA follows: TGTGCCAGCAGCTTAGAGTATACAGATACGCAGTATTTT.

V gene TRBV11-2 combines with J gene TRBJ1-1, with TRBD1 identical over 9 bases. Germline trimming cut 8 bases from V and 4 bases from J; bases unmatched to any gene: 11. CDR3 length equals 15 residues. Germline V gene data show CDR1 as SGHAT and CDR2 as FQNNGV. CDR3 nucleotide sequence: TGTGCCAGCGGCCCAACAGGACAGGGGCGCACTGAAGCTTTCTTT. Encoded protein: CASGPTGQGRTEAFF.

V gene TRBV9 combines with J gene TRBJ2-2, with 7 bases fitting TRBD1. CDR3 length equals 17 residues. Germline V lookup: CDR1 SGDLS, CDR2 YYNGEE. V shed 4 bases, J shed 1 base, and the junction held 10 bases outside the gene matches. CDR3 bases: TGTGCCAGCAGCCTAACTTCTAGGGGGCGGAACACCGGGGAGCTGTTTTTT. Its protein product is CASSLTSRGRNTGELFF.

At least ten counts were recorded for this clonotype. The chain employs TRBV30 and TRBJ2-2; D gene unclear. The V end was cut by 0 bases, the J end by 4 bases, with 6 bases between. The CDR3 runs 13 residues. Germline CDR1 reads GTSNPN; CDR2 reads SVGIG (reference sequence). The CDR3 nucleotides are TGTGCCTGGAGTGTAGGCGGCACCGGGGAGCTGTTTTTT. It yields the protein CAWSVGGTGELFF.

This clonotype was recorded many times. The chain employs TRBV7-2 and TRBJ1-3; weak D call: TRBD1 (5 bases). Per the germline V gene, CDR1 is SGHTA and CDR2 is FQGNSA. The CDR3 sequence is 16 residues long. Trimming shortened V by 1 base and J by 0 bases, and 10 bases separated the two germline ends. The CDR3 protein is CASSLGDLGSGNTIYF. CDR3 DNA: TGTGCCAGCAGCTTAGGGGACCTCGGCTCTGGAAACACCATATATTTT.